The entry that follows covers one TCR beta chain sequence. The antigen is not known. V lost 7 bases and J lost 6, with 18 bases in between. This CDR3 is built from 14 residues. The germline V gene encodes CDR1 SGHAT and CDR2 FQNNGV. The source of the sample is a study of shared clonotypes between healthy human individuals. Positive CCR7 selection of CD45RO-negative cells yielded the naive CD8 cells, and terminally differentiated effector memory CD45RA+ cells were excluded. Sequencing was performed with immunoSEQ multiplex PCR; in TCRdb, only in-frame clones are kept and a portion is missing. Of about 580,000 clones in the sample, 98% were seen once. General study findings and limits: Collection of samples was limited to blood; tissue repertoires likely differ. The naive CD4 repertoires of a few donors were compared, and about 5% of clonotypes were shared.

The receptor's source is a man aged 25 to 40 in good health. The chain joins TRBV11-2 to TRBJ1-1; D is unclear. The sample comprised naive CD8+ T cells sorted from blood. The CDR3, as DNA: TGTGCCAGCACCGATTTGGATTTTAACTCTGAAGCTTTCTTT. Translation: CASTDLDFNSEAFF.